This is a list of T cell receptor beta chains from one sample in a study of vaccination effects on CD4 cells after COVID-19. Generated by immunoSEQ multiplex PCR, the TCRdb table keeps only in-frame clones and is missing some. This table has 15,000 to 20,000 clones, about 80% appearing once. These receptors have no known antigen. Sequences were derived from CD4+ T cells from PBMCs cultured with SARS-CoV-2 spike peptides, sampled after COVID-19 vaccination. The receptors shown here come from a human donor who had a prior SARS-CoV-2 infection. CDR3s include the opening cysteine and the closing phenylalanine or tryptophan. The D gene is left open where the match is weak. A clone size is listed for some rows: how often the clone was seen (once, few, many), or a class if it is expanded.

D gene: .; J gene: TRBJ2-5; clone size: once; V gene: TRBV7-9; CDR3 DNA: TGTGCCAGCAGCTCCCGGACCGTCGGCGAGACCCAGTACTTC; CDR3 protein: CASSSRTVGETQYF
D gene: .; J gene: TRBJ2-5; clone size: .; V gene: TRBV4-1; CDR3 DNA: TGCGCCAGCAGCCTGGCCCTAACCCCAGAGACCCAGTACTTC; CDR3 protein: CASSLALTPETQYF
D gene: .; J gene: TRBJ2-7; clone size: .; V gene: TRBV5-1; CDR3 DNA: TGCGCCAGCAGCTTGAGCTCCTACGAGCAGTACTTC; CDR3 protein: CASSLSSYEQYF
D gene: .; J gene: TRBJ2-7; clone size: .; V gene: TRBV18; CDR3 DNA: TGTGCCAGCTCACCGGCCCAAAACGACCGGGACCCCTACGAGCAGTACTTC; CDR3 protein: CASSPAQNDRDPYEQYF
D gene: TRBD2; J gene: TRBJ2-5; clone size: few; V gene: TRBV23-1; CDR3 DNA: TGCGCCCTAGCGGGGGGGCCGCAGACCCAGTACTTC; CDR3 protein: CALAGGPQTQYF
D gene: TRBD2; J gene: TRBJ2-1; clone size: once; V gene: TRBV24-1; CDR3 DNA: TGTGCCACCAGCGACCCAGGGCCCGGGACTAGCGGGAGCTCCTACAATGAGCAGTTCTTC; CDR3 protein: CATSDPGPGTSGSSYNEQFF
D gene: .; J gene: TRBJ2-5; clone size: once; V gene: TRBV30; CDR3 DNA: TGTGCCTGGAGCTCAGGTTACCAAGAGACCCAGTACTTC; CDR3 protein: CAWSSGYQETQYF
D gene: .; J gene: TRBJ2-1; clone size: .; V gene: TRBV7-2; CDR3 DNA: TGTGCCAGCAGCTCGACCCCCCCCGGGGGATTCTGGTTCTTC; CDR3 protein: CASSSTPPGGFWFF
D gene: TRBD2; J gene: TRBJ2-4; clone size: .; V gene: TRBV15; CDR3 DNA: TGTGCCACCAGCAGACTAGCGGGAGCGGCCAAAAACATTCAGTACTTC; CDR3 protein: CATSRLAGAAKNIQYF
D gene: TRBD1; J gene: TRBJ1-5; clone size: .; V gene: TRBV19; CDR3 DNA: TGTGCCAGTAGTGCCGGGACAGGCAATCAGCCCCAGCATTTT; CDR3 protein: CASSAGTGNQPQHF
D gene: .; J gene: TRBJ2-3; clone size: .; V gene: TRBV5-6; CDR3 DNA: TGTGCCAGCAGCCCCGGCGGGGCAGGGAACGCAGATACGCAGTATTTT; CDR3 protein: CASSPGGAGNADTQYF